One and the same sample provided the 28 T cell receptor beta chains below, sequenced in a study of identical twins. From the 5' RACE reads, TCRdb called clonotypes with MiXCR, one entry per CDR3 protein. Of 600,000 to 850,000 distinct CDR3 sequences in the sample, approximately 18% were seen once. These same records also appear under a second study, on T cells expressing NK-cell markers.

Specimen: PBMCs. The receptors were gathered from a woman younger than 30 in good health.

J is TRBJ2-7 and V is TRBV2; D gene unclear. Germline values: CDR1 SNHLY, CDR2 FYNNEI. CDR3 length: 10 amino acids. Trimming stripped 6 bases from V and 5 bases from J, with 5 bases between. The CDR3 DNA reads TGTGCCAGCAGGCGAAACGAGCAGTACTTC. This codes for CASRRNEQYF.

CDR3 in amino acids: CASSRGPTEDTQYF. For the CDR3, the DNA is TGTGCCAGCAGCCGGGGACCGACGGAGGATACGCAGTATTTT. This chain uses TRBV5-5 with TRBJ2-3; D tentatively reads TRBD1 or TRBD2 (5 bases each). Trimming took 4 bases from V and 6 from J, leaving 15 bases between them. The germline CDR1 and CDR2 sequences are SGHKS and YYEKEE (reference sequence). The length of the CDR3 is 14 residues.

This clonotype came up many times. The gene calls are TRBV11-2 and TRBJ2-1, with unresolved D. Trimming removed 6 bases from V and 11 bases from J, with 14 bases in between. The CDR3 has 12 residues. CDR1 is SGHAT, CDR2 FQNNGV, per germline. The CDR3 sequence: CASRYTHEQQFF. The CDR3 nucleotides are TGTGCCAGCAGATACACTCATGAGCAGCAGTTCTTC.

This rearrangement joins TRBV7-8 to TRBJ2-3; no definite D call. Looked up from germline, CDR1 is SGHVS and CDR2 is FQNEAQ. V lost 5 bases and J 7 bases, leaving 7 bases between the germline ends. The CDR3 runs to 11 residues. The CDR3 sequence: CASSDRYTQYF. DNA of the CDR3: TGTGCCAGCAGCGATCGATATACGCAGTATTTT.

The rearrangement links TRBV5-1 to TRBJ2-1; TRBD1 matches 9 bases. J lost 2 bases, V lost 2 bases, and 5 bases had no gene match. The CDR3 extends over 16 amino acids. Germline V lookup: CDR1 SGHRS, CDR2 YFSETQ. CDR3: CASSLRTGGTYNEQFF. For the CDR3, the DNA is TGCGCCAGCAGCTTACGCACAGGGGGCACCTACAATGAGCAGTTCTTC.

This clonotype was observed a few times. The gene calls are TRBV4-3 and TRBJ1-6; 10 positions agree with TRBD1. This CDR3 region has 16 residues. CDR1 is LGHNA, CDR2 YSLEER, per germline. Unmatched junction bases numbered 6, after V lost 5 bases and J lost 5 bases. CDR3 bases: TGCGCCAGCAGCTCCGGGGGACAGGGGAATAATTCACCCCTCCACTTT. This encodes CASSSGGQGNNSPLHF.

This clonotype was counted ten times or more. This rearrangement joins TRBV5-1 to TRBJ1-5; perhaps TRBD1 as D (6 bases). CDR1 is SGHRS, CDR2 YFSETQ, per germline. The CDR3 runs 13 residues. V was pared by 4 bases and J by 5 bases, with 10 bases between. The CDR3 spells CASSLDSYQPQHF. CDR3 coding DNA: TGCGCCAGCAGCCTGGACAGCTATCAGCCCCAGCATTTT.

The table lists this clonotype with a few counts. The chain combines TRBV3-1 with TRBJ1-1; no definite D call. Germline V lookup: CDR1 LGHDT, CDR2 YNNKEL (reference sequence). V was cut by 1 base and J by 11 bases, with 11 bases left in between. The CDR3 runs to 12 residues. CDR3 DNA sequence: TGTGCCAGCAGCCAAGCTTCCGGTGTGGCTTTCTTT. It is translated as CASSQASGVAFF.

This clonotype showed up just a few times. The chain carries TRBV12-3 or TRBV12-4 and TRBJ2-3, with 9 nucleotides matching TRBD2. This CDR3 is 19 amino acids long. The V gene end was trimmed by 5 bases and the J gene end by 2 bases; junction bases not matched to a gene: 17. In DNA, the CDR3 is TGTGCCAGCAGTCCCGCCCGCGGGGGGGCCTTTCAGATCACAGATACGCAGTATTTT. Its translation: CASSPARGGAFQITDTQYF.

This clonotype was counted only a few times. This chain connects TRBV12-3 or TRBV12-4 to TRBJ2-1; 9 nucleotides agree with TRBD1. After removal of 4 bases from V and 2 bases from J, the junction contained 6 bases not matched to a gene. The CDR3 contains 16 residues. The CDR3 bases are TGTGCCAGCAGTTCACCGGGACAGGGCCCCTACAATGAGCAGTTCTTC. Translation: CASSSPGQGPYNEQFF.

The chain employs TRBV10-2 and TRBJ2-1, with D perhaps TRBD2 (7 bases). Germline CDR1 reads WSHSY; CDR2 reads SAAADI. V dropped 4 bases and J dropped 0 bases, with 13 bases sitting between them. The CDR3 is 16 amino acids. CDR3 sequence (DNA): TGCGCCAGCAGTGTCGGGGGGCCTTCCTCCTACAATGAGCAGTTCTTC. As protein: CASSVGGPSSYNEQFF.

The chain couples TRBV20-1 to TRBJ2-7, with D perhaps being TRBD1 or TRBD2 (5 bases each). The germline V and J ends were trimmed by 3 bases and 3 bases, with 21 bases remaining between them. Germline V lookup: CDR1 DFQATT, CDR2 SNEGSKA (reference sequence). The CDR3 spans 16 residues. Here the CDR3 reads CSARRDLLIRDYEQYF. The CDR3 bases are TGCAGTGCTAGGAGGGACCTTCTCATAAGGGACTACGAGCAGTACTTC.

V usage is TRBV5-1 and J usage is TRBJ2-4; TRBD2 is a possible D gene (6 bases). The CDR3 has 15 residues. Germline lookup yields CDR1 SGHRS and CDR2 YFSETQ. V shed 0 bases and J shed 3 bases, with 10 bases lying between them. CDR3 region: CASSLARRDKNIQYF. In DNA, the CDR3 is TGCGCCAGCAGCTTGGCCCGGAGGGACAAAAACATTCAGTACTTC.

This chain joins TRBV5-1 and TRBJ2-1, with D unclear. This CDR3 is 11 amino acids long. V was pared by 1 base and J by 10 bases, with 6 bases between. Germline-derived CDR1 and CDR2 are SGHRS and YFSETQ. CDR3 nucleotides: TGCGCCAGCAGCTTGTCCATCGAGCAGTTCTTC. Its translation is CASSLSIEQFF.

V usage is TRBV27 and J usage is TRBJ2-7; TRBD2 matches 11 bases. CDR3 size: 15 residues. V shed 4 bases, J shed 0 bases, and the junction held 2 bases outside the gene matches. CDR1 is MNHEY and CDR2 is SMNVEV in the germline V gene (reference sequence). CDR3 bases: TGTGCCAGCAGTTCGACTAGCGGGAACTCCTACGAGCAGTACTTC. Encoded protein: CASSSTSGNSYEQYF.

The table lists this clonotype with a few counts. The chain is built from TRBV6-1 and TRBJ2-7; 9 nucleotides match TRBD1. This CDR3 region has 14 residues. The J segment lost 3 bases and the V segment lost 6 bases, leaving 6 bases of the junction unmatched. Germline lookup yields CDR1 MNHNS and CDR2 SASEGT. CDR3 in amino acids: CASSQDRGNYEQYF. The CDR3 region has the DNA TGTGCCAGCAGCCAGGACAGGGGTAACTACGAGCAGTACTTC.

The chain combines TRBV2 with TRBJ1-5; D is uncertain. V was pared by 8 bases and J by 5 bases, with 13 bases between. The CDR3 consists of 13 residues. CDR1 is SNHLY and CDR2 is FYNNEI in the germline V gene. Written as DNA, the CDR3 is TGTGCCAGCCGCTTGAGGGAAGATCAGCCCCAGCATTTT. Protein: CASRLREDQPQHF.

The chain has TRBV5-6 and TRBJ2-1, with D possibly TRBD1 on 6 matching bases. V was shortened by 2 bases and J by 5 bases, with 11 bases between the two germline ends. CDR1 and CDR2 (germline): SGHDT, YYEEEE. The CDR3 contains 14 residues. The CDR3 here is CASSFTGIDNEQFF. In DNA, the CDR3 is TGTGCCAGCAGCTTCACAGGGATCGACAATGAGCAGTTCTTC.

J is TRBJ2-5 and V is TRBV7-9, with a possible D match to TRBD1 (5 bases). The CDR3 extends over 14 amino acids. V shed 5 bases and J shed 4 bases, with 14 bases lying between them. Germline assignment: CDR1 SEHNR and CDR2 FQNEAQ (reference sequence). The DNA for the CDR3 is TGTGCCAGCAGCCTAATGGGGCCGGGAGAGACCCAGTACTTC. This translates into CASSLMGPGETQYF.

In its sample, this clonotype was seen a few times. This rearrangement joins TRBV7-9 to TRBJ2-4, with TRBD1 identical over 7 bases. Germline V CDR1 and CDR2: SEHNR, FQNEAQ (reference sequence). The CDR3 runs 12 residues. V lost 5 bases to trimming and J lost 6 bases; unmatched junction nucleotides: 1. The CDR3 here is CASSRDRNIQYF. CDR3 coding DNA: TGTGCCAGCAGCCGGGACAGAAACATTCAGTACTTC.

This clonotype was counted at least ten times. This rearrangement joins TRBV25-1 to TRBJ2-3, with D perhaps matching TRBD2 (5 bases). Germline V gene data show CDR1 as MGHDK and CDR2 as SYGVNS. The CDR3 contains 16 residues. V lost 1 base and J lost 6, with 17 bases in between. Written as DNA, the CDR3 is TGTGCCAGCAGTGAATTTGATCGGGGAAGTGCTGATACGCAGTATTTT. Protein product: CASSEFDRGSADTQYF. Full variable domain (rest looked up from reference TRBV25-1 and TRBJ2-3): EADIYQTPRYLVIGTGKKITLECSQTMGHDKMYWYQQDPGMELHLIHYSYGVNSTEKGDLSSESTVSRIRTEHFPLTLESARPSHTSQYLCASSEFDRGSADTQYFGPGTRLTVL.

CDR3 in amino acids: CASSSRRREFQETQYF. DNA of the CDR3: TGTGCCAGCAGCTCCCGCCGGCGGGAGTTCCAAGAGACCCAGTACTTC. This chain uses TRBV7-9 with TRBJ2-5, with 7 bases that match TRBD2. J gave up 1 base and V 4 bases, and 9 bases lay outside the gene matches. The CDR3 contains 16 residues. From germline, CDR1 is SEHNR and CDR2 FQNEAQ (reference sequence).

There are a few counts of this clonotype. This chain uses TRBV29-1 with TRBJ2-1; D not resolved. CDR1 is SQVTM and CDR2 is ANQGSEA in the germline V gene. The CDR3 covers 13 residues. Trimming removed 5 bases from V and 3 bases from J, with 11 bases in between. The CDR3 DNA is TGCAGCGTTTCGGTATCCGGCTACAATGAGCAGTTCTTC. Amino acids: CSVSVSGYNEQFF.

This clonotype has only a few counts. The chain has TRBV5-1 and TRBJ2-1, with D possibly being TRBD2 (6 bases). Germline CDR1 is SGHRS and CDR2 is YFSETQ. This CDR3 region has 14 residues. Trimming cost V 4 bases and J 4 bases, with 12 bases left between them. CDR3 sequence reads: CASSKRDSYNEQFF. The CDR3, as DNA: TGCGCCAGCAGCAAACGGGACTCTTACAATGAGCAGTTCTTC.

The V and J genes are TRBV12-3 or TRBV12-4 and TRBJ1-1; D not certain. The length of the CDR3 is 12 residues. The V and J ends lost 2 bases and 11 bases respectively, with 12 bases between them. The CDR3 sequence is CASSLWAGQAFF. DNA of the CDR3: TGTGCCAGCAGTTTATGGGCTGGGCAGGCTTTCTTT.

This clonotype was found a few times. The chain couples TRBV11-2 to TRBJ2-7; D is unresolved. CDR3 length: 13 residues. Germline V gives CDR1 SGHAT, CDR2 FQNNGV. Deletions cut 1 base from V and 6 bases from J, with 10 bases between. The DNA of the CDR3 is TGTGCCAGCAGCTTAGTCGTACTCAGCGAGCAGTACTTC. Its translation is CASSLVVLSEQYF.

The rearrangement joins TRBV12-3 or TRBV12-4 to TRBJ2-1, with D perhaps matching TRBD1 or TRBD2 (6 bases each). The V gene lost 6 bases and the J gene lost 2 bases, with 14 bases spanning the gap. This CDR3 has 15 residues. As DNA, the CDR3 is TGTGCCAGCAGCCCGTCGGGGGCACCCTACAATGAGCAGTTCTTC. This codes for CASSPSGAPYNEQFF.

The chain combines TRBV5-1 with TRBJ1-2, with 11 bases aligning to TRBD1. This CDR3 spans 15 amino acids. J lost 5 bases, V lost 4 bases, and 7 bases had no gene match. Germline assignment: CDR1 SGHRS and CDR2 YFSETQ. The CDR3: CASSTRTGGDYGYTF. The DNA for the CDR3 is TGCGCCAGCAGCACCAGGACAGGGGGCGATTATGGCTACACCTTC.